This note documents a single TCR beta chain sequence. The deep-level immunoSEQ assay was used. Generated by immunoSEQ multiplex PCR, the TCRdb table keeps only in-frame clones and is missing some. The sample consists of 2 million to 2.5 million clones, just over 90% of them appearing once. This record belongs to a study of shared clonotypes between healthy human individuals. What was sequenced was naive CD4+ T cells from PBMCs. The subset here: CD45RA+ positively selected. This clonotype was sampled from a man in his late teens or twenties in good health. Some clones in this sample may be carry-over from other donors' samples.

This CDR3 is CASSRSDRAYEQYF. The CDR3 DNA reads as TGTGCCAGCAGCCGATCGGACAGGGCCTACGAGCAGTACTTC. The chain carries TRBV7-2 and TRBJ2-7, with 8 bases matching TRBD1. The CDR3 sequence is 14 residues long. Germline CDR1 is SGHTA and CDR2 is FQGNSA. With V trimmed by 5 bases and J by 2 bases, 5 bases remained unmatched.